A few counts support the clone carrying this T cell receptor (beta chain). As yet, its antigen is unknown. Being one base from a much bigger clone, this may be a read error. Between the trimmed V and J ends, which lost 6 bases and 2 bases, there was a span of 4 bases. Germline-derived CDR1 and CDR2 are PRHDT and FYEKMQ (reference sequence). The CDR3 is 11 residues long. The sample belongs to a study of T cells after yellow fever vaccination. At the level of the study: Preparing low-cell-number fractions relied on SMART-Seq v4 Ultra Low Input. Overall study findings and caveats: A small proportion of clonotypes was detected in both the CD4 and CD8 compartments. By day 5 rather than day 15, the secondary response had peaked, though it was weaker. The booster response re-showed most primary clones: 96% CD4, more than 80% CD8.

In TCRdb, the 5' RACE reads were re-called with MiXCR into one record per CDR3 protein. The profile covers some 340,000 distinct CDR3 sequences, with over 4% appearing a single time and around 25% taken by the ten largest. This clonotype was sampled from a man aged 18 to 29 who received the YFV17D yellow fever vaccine. The source was PBMCs, collected 5 days after the yellow fever booster vaccination. The rearrangement uses TRBV13 and TRBJ2-5; D is ambiguous. The CDR3 region is CASRAQETQYF. The CDR3 bases are TGTGCCAGCAGAGCTCAAGAGACCCAGTACTTC.